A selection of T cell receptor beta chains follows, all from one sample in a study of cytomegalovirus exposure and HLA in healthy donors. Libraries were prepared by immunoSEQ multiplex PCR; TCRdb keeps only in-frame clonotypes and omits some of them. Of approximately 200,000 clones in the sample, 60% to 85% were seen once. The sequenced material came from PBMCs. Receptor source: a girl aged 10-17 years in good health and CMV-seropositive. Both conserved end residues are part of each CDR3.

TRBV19 CASSTPGLAGGPHEQYF
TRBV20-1 CSARPGQAQYF
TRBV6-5 CASSYSRGGRETQYF
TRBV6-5 CASSYSRGGGEKLFF
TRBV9 CASSPRDSYEQYF
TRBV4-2 CASSQEEQGLGNTF
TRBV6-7 CTEGTGGGSNYGYTF
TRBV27 CASSLRGGRDQPQHF
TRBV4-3 CASSQDGGNFVEQYF
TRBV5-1 CASSTASGGRQETQYF
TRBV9 CASSVGTEETQYF
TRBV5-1 CASSLVFKGRLGPFF
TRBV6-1 CASSEFGGQGFYSNQPQHF
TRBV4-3 CASSQEVIKDSLGYTF
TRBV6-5 CASKGTGNQPQHF
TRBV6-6 CASSLAGAITDTQYF
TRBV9 CASSTADTQYF
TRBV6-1 CASSGSDGSQETQYF
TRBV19 CASSTPGETQYF
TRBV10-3 CAILQDNSYEQYF
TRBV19 CASSLGQGETQYF
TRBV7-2 CASSLGELASYEQYF
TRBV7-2 CASSIPGQDFSGNTIYF
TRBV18 CASSPPPRGKYGYTF
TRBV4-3 CASSQGAGPNEKLFF
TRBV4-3 CASSQDLGQGGEKLFF
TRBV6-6 CASSYPAGEVTDTQYF
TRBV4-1 CASSQDHRENQPQHF
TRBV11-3 CASCLGVSTDTQYF
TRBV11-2 CASSLDRLGSGTEAFF
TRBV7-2 CASSLTGVNYGYTF
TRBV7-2 CASSWDYRTGYEQYF
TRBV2 CAGRLGPPSYEQYF
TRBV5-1 CASTRLAGGSQETQYF
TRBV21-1 CARQALGLAQETQYF
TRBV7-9 CASSLRLAPDTQYF
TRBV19 CASRGTGDAYGYTF
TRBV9 CASSVGGSYEQYF
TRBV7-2 CASSFGETQYF
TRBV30 CAWSVSATQETQYF
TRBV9 CASSVAVSGNTIYF
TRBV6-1 CASKLRTGFFYEQYF
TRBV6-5 CASNSRAKANYGYTF
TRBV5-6 CASSRAGDYSSGNTIYF
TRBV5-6 CASSLVGQSYEQYF
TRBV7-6 CASSLGQGRRGHTIYF
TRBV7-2 CASSPQGNQPQHF
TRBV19 CASSIDSGTENQPQHF
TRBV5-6 CASSLSWAGNNQPQHF
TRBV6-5 CASSYSGGGGNQPQHF
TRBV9 CASSVDGGNQPQHF
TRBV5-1 CASSRTSESTDTQYF
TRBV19 CASGGAPNEKLFF
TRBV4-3 CASSQDRQGGSPLHF
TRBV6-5 CACQDSPYEQYF
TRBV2 CASSRQGRDEKLFF
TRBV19 CASSIGAGPSFF
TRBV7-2 CASSTGNTEAFF
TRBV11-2 CASSLAGAGGYGYTF
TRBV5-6 CASSPPGGGPYEQYF